Listed below are T cell receptor beta chains from one sample, sequenced in a study of T cell responses to AZD1222 COVID-19 vaccine. The method was immunoSEQ multiplex PCR; TCRdb's version includes in-frame clones alone and lacks a portion of them. Found here are about 150,000 clones, about 88% of them singletons; the top ten hold approximately 17%. This material consisted of peripheral blood, taken on day 0 of AZD1222 vaccination. The receptors originated from an adult in good health. Each CDR3 is given with its conserved first and last residue. D genes are given only for firm matches. Some rows have no size entry. The others give once, few or many, or a class for an expanded clone.

>NA|TRBJ1-1|NA|TRBV6-6
TGTGCCAGCAGTTCACGACAGCTCCGTTTGAACACTGAAGCTTTCTTT
CASSSRQLRLNTEAFF
>NA|TRBJ1-5|NA|TRBV24-1
TGTGCCACCAGTGAGGTTATGGGGGGCGCCCAGCATTTT
CATSEVMGGAQHF
>NA|TRBJ1-2|once|TRBV7-8
TGTGCCAGCAGCCAAAATGCGGGAGCTACTCCAACGGGCTACACCTTC
CASSQNAGATPTGYTF
>TRBD1|TRBJ1-1|NA|TRBV18
TGTGCCAGCTCACGTCTTGATGCGTTGCGGGACAGGGGTGGCACTGAAGCTTTCTTT
CASSRLDALRDRGGTEAFF
>NA|TRBJ1-1|NA|TRBV7-2
TGTGCCAGCAGCTCACAGGGGAACACTGAAGCTTTCTTT
CASSSQGNTEAFF
>NA|TRBJ2-4|NA|TRBV5-1
TGCGCCAGCACTGACCCCGGTAGAGCCAAAAACATTCAGTACTTC
CASTDPGRAKNIQYF
>TRBD1|TRBJ1-5|NA|TRBV6-1
TGTGCCAGCAGTGGGGACAGGACGAATCAGCCCCAGCATTTT
CASSGDRTNQPQHF
>NA|TRBJ1-3|NA|TRBV30
TGTGCCTGGACCCGGACCAGAAACACCATATATTTT
CAWTRTRNTIYF
>NA|TRBJ1-2|NA|TRBV19
TGTGCCAGTAGTTCCTCCTGGACAGCCTATGGCTACACCTTC
CASSSSWTAYGYTF
>TRBD1|TRBJ1-5|NA|TRBV2
TGTGCCAGCCTTGGACAGGCGGTGGGCAATCAGCCCCAGCATTTT
CASLGQAVGNQPQHF
>NA|TRBJ1-2|NA|TRBV27
TGTGCCAGCAGTTTATCGGGGTCGAGGGGCTACACCTTC
CASSLSGSRGYTF
>TRBD1|TRBJ1-3|NA|TRBV5-1
TGCGCCAGCAGCTTGTATTCAGGGGGTTCCATATATTTT
CASSLYSGGSIYF
>NA|TRBJ2-2|NA|TRBV19
TGTGCCAGTAGTATAGATCCCACGACGGGAACCGGGGAGCTGTTTTTT
CASSIDPTTGTGELFF
>NA|TRBJ2-5|NA|TRBV27
TGTGCCAGCAGTTTAATCGGACCTCAAGAGACCCAGTACTTC
CASSLIGPQETQYF
>NA|TRBJ1-2|few|TRBV2
TGTGCCAGCAGTGGACCCGGGGCTAGCTATGGCTACACCTTC
CASSGPGASYGYTF
>NA|TRBJ2-1|NA|TRBV7-3
TGTGCCAGCAGCGCCGGACTTGGGATGGTGCATGAGCAGTTCTTC
CASSAGLGMVHEQFF
>TRBD1|TRBJ1-6|NA|TRBV10-1
TGCGCCAGCAGTCAAGGACAGGACAGGGTGCGTTCACCCCTCCACTTT
CASSQGQDRVRSPLHF
>TRBD2|TRBJ2-5|NA|TRBV18
TGTGCCAGCTCACCGGATGCGGGAGGGACCCAGTACTTC
CASSPDAGGTQYF
>NA|TRBJ2-5|once|TRBV27
TGTGCCAGCAGTTTACCCCACCGGACAGTTCAAGAGACCCAGTACTTC
CASSLPHRTVQETQYF
>TRBD2|TRBJ2-1|NA|TRBV2
TGTGCCAGCAGTGAACTAGCGGGAGTTAACAATGAGCAGTTCTTC
CASSELAGVNNEQFF
>TRBD1|TRBJ1-4|NA|TRBV5-1
TGCGCCAGCAGCCTCCAATTCACAGGGGGCGTTAATGAAAAACTGTTTTTT
CASSLQFTGGVNEKLFF
>TRBD2|TRBJ2-1|NA|TRBV7-8
TGTGCCAGCAGCGCCAGCGGGAGGGCCCGGAATGAGCAGTTCTTC
CASSASGRARNEQFF
>NA|TRBJ1-1|NA|TRBV27
TGTGCCAGCAGTTTAACGGTCCGATGGGGGACGGCAGGCACTGAAGCTTTCTTT
CASSLTVRWGTAGTEAFF